This T cell receptor (beta chain) was captured in a study of OX40 agonist ivuxolimab in advanced cancers. Across the whole study: Administration of intravenous ivuxolimab to patients occurred every 2 weeks at 0.01 to 10 mg/kg.

This clone was observed a single time. Only in-frame clones appear in the TCRdb table, and some are missing; sequencing was by immunoSEQ multiplex PCR. Here the sample spans 55,000 to 85,000 clones, more than 85% being singletons. The ends were cut back, 3 bases at V and 4 bases at J, with 3 bases in the middle. CDR1 and CDR2 from the germline V gene are SGHTA and FQGNSA. This CDR3 is 12 amino acids long. With baseline, cycle 4 day 1, and cycle 7 day 1 as timepoints, blood was sampled. The sequence came from an adult with an advanced solid tumor such as melanoma, head and neck, liver or kidney cancer. The material was CD4+ or CD8+ T cells sorted from blood, obtained in a trial of the OX40 agonist ivuxolimab. This chain links TRBV7-2 with TRBJ2-2; D not resolved. CDR3 DNA sequence: TGTGCCAGCAGCTTTTTCACCGGGGAGCTGTTTTTT. This gives the protein CASSFFTGELFF.